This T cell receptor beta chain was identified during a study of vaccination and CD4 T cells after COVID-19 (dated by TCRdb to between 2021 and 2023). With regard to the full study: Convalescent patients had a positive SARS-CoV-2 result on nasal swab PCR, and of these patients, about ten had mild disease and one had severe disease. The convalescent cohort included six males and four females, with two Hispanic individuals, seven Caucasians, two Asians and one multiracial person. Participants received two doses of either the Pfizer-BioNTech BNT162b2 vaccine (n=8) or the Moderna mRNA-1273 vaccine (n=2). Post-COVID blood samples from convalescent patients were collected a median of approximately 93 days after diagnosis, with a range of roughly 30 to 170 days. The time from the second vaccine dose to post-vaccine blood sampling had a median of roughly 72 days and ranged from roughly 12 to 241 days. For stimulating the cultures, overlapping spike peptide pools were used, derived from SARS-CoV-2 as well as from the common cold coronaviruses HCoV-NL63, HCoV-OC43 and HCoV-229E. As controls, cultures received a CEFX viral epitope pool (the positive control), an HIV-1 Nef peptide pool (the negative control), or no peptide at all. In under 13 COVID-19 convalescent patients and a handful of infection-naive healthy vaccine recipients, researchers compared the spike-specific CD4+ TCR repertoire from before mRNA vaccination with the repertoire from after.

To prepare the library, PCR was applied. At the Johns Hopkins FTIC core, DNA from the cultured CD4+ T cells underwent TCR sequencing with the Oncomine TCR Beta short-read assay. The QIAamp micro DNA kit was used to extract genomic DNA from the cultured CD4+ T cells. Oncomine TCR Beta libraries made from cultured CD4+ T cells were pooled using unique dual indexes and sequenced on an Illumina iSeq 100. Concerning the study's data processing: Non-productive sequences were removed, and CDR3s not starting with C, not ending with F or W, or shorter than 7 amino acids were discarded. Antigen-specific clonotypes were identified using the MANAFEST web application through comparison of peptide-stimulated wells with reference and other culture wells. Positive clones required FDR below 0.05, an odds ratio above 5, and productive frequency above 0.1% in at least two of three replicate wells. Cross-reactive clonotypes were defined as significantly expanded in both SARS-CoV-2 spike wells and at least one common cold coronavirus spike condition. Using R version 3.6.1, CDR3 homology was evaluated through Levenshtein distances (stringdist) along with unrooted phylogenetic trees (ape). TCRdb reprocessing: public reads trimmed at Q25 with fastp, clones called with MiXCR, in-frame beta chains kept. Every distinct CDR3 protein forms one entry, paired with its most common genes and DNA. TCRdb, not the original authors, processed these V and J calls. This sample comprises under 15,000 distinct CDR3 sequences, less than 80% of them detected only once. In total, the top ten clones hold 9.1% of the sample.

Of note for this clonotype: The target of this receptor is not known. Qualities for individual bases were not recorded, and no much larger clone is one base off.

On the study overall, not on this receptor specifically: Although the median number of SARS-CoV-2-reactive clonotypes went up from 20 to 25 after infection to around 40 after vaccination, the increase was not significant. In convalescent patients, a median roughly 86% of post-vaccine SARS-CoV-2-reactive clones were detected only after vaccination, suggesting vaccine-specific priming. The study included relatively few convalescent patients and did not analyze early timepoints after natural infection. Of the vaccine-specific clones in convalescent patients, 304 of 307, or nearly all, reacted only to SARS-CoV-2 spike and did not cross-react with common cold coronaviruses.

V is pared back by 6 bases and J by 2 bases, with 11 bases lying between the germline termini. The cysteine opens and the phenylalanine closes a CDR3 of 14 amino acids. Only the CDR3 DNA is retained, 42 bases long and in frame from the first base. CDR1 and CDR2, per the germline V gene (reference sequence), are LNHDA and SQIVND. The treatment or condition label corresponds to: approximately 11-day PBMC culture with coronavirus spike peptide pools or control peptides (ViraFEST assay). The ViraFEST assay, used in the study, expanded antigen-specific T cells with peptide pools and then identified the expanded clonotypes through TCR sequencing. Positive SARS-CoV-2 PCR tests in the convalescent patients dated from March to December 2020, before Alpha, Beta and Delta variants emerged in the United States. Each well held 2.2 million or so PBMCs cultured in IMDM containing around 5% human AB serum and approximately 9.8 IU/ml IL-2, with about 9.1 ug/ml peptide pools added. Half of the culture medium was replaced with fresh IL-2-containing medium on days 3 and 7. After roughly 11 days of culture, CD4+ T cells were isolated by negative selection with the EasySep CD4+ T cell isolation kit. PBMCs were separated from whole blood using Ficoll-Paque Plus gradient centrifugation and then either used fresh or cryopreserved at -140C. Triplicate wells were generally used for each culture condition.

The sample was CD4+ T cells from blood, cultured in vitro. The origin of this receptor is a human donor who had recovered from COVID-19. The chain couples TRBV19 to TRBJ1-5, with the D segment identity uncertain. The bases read TGTGCCAGTAGCAGCGGGGTACGCAATCAGCCCCAGCATTTT. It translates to CASSSGVRNQPQHF. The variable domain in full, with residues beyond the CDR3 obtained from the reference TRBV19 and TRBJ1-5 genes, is DGGITQSPKYLFRKEGQNVTLSCEQNLNHDAMYWYRQDPGQGLRLIYYSQIVNDFQKGDIAEGYSVSREKKESFPLTVTSAQKNPTAFYLCASSSGVRNQPQHFGDGTRLSIL.